This T cell receptor (beta chain) was observed in a study of cytomegalovirus exposure and HLA in healthy donors (dated by TCRdb to about 2017). The study in broad terms: According to an earlier analysis of a few hundred of the donors, about 190 million T cells yielded over 90 million unique TCR beta sequences and roughly 280 Gb of sequence data. Roughly 290 gigabases of sequencing data and roughly 81 million unique TCR sequences made up an early release that covered around 640 HLA-typed donors. Among the approximately 420 genotyped donors, around 81% belonged to the genetic ancestry cluster associated with self-reported Caucasian donors. The study aimed to test whether signatures of past pathogen exposure could be identified by cataloging public T cell receptors. The study profiled the T cell repertoires of 550 to 700 subjects by immunosequencing and related them to cytomegalovirus serostatus. A separate validation cohort of 100 to 150 different subjects was used in addition to the approximately 610-subject first cohort. High-throughput TCR immunosequencing, statistical association of individual TCRs with disease status, and machine learning were combined to predict cytomegalovirus infection status. A later analysis re-analyzed previously published TCR beta repertoires from 550 to 700 donors and added high-resolution HLA genotyping to study TCR occurrence patterns. The later analysis used no new phenotypic data to find candidate immune exposures, relying instead on TCR beta sequences and their occurrence across donors. An earlier analysis of 500 to 750 of the donors applied high-throughput TCR beta sequencing to assess whether each TCR beta V gene segment acted as functional or pseudogenic. Donor age, sex, ethnicity and CMV serostatus were collected together with the repertoire data. Genome-wide SNP genotypes for about 65% of the roughly 670 donors were used in a later genetic analysis, which treated that subset as a discovery cohort. Every discovery cohort repertoire had been produced on one sequencing platform. Both class I and class II loci were covered by HLA typing, at four-digit resolution. Typing coverage differed by locus: A, B, C, DRB1 and DQB1 were typed in roughly 620-630 donors, DQA1 in roughly 500, DPA1 in some 600, and DPB1 in around 490. Several DR-DQ haplotypes were treated as single units for association and clustering because of strong linkage in the cohort. Among 398 genotyped donors of the cohort, an average of approximately 250,000 unique TCR beta nucleotide sequences were sequenced per donor, roughly 18% of them non-productive.

Overall study results and their limits: The presence/absence analyses assumed that sequencing depth was roughly uniform across donors, and that assumption may not be true. V-gene and J-gene trimming of TCR beta chains was associated with a missense DCLRE1C variant in a later genetic analysis, and the association was replicated in an independent cohort. In an earlier analysis of some 550 of the donors, most TCR beta V segments were observed in productive rearrangements about 90% or about 30% of the time, broadly matching IMGT annotations. In a later analysis, most CMV-associated TCR beta chains were found to appear HLA-restricted, with HLA associations seemingly driven largely by CMV exposure. A later analysis reported that several top co-occurrence clusters appeared linked to parvovirus B19, influenza, CMV and Epstein-Barr virus. According to a later analysis, TCR association rates differed among HLA loci, with DRB1 alleles showing the most associated TCRs and HLA-C alleles showing the fewest. The authors suggested that the approach could potentially be generalized to other disease states and immunological phenotypes. Because counts were too low, roughly 17 rarely observed V segments, including chromosome 9 orphons, were left out of the earlier analysis of 587 of the donors. Immune exposure information for the cohort was limited to CMV serostatus. A cluster of highly shared sequence variants was judged likely to represent a technical artifact of the sequencing pipeline. Compared with equally common non-associated chains, HLA-associated TCR beta chains in a later analysis were more clonally expanded and had lower generation probabilities. Because some donors lacked HLA typing at each locus, the association tests relied only on the typed subset. The study listed 170 or so TCR beta chains as associated with cytomegalovirus. A later genetic analysis reported fewer N-insertions in productive TCRs among donors in an Asian-associated ancestry cluster than the approximately 700-donor mean. In vitro tests confirmed that a few of the cytomegalovirus-associated TCR beta chains recognize cytomegalovirus antigens. Linkage disequilibrium might explain the correlated functional status among segregating V segments, but an unknown experimental factor could not be ruled out. While some public TCRs were present in many individuals, most TCR sequences turned up only very rarely across donors. Some IMGT-functional V segments, including TRBV6-2 and TRBV6-3, could not be distinguished by the 87-base-pair reads and were therefore excluded. At a false discovery rate of 0.05, a later analysis linked under 20,000 TCR beta sequences to specific HLA alleles. Only TCR beta chains were sequenced in this cohort, and the absence of alpha or paired-chain data limited detectable features. Assigning TCR associations to individual alleles was difficult when HLA alleles, especially DR and DQ, strongly co-occurred. A further reported finding was that TCR beta sequences accurately predicted the HLA-A and HLA-B alleles for most subjects in the first cohort. Cytomegalovirus status was reported to be diagnosed by the classifier with high specificity and sensitivity in both the original and validation cohorts.

To prepare the library, the immunoSEQ multiplex PCR assay was applied. For the multiplex PCR, a mixture combining 60 forward primers for TCR Vbeta segments and 13 reverse primers for TCR Jbeta segments was used. A multiplex PCR assay on genomic DNA amplified the CDR3 region of rearranged TCR beta genes. On the Illumina HiSeq System, the amplified TCR beta libraries were sequenced as 87-base-pair reads. The original methods were these. A later analysis counted about 76 million unique TCR beta chains across the 640 or so repertoires, and roughly 10 million of these chains were shared by at least two donors. Raw reads were error-corrected and collapsed into unique sequences by a nearest-neighbor algorithm in which closely related sequences were merged to remove PCR and sequencing errors. V, D and J gene segments were assigned by aligning CDR3 sequences to IMGT reference sequences. For a sequence to be retained, a match of at least six nucleotides was required to both a V gene segment and a J gene segment. A rearrangement counted as productive if the CDR3 had no stop codons and remained in frame with V and J, and every other rearrangement counted as non-productive. CDR3 was defined according to IMGT convention as the region running from the second conserved V-encoded cysteine to the conserved J-encoded phenylalanine. The earlier analysis of some 540 of the donors excluded any sequence lacking an unambiguous match to a single V gene segment. An earlier analysis of 450 to 650 of the donors called V segments functional above 56.7% productive rearrangements and segregating when the between-donor standard deviation exceeded 5%. To diagnose cytomegalovirus status from the catalog of TCR beta chain sequences, a statistical classification framework was built. In a later analysis, TCR nucleotide sequences were compared against IMGT/GENE-DB human TR gene sequences so that V and J genes could be assigned. The TCRdist pipeline was used in a later analysis to assign CDR3 sequences and most-parsimonious VDJ recombination scenarios. In a later analysis, every TCR beta chain was defined by the combination of its CDR3 amino acid sequence and its V-gene family, and reads without a unique V-gene family were dropped. In a later analysis, approximately 590 highly shared, low-generation-probability nucleotide sequences were removed to address suspected cross-contamination and a sequencing artifact. In a later analysis, a clonal expansion index was calculated for each public chain from normalized within-repertoire ranks of inferred template counts. A later analysis computed generation probabilities with a VDJ recombination model fitted to out-of-frame rearrangements, and checked the results against IGoR. In a later analysis, TCR-TCR, TCR-HLA and TCR-CMV co-occurrence was scored with hypergeometric tests, and a repertoire-size bias correction was applied to TCR pairs. False discovery rates were estimated in a later analysis by permuting HLA or CMV assignments 20 times. A later analysis grouped co-occurring TCRs with DBSCAN, adding TCRdist sequence similarity when clustering within HLA-allele-positive subsets. Co-occurrence clustering excluded repertoires with fewer than 30,000 or more than 120,000 public chains, plus five with anomalous nucleotide sharing. TCRdb took over this immuneACCESS table, retaining in-frame rearrangements with V and J assigned. Such tables are incomplete; in checked studies, under half of the missing clones stem from an unresolved V gene, and the remainder is unexplained. Clone size and V and J calls were adopted from that table, with D and trimming inferred from the DNA. In this sample the table shows around 120,000 clones, approximately 80% of which occur a single time. Clones ranked in the top ten supply 7.5% to 9% of the sample.

In total, 630 or so healthy bone marrow donors made up the cohort. At the time of sampling, all cohort members were nominally healthy, though unrecorded immune exposures were likely present. The donor tested CMV seropositive, placing the donor among the roughly 270 seropositive members of the cohort. A peripheral blood sample was provided by each donor, and peripheral blood mononuclear cells were used for TCR beta sequencing. Genomic DNA was extracted from the blood cell samples with the Qiagen DNeasy Blood Extraction Kit. As a fraction of the sample, this clone is medium-sized (0.01 to 0.1%). It has no known antigen specificity. Nothing much larger sits one base from this clone, and base qualities are not available. In the germline V gene, CDR1 corresponds to SNHLY and CDR2 to FYNNEI. Compared with germline, V lacks 2 bases and J lacks 4 bases; bases without a gene match: 6. Inclusive of the bounding cysteine and phenylalanine, the CDR3 is 15 residues long. Just the 45-base CDR3 DNA is kept, in frame starting at base 1.

The receptor was isolated from a female donor in good health and CMV-seropositive. Sequencing used PBMCs. The chain employs TRBV2 and TRBJ1-2, and 8 junction bases match TRBD1. The CDR3 is CASSEQPGQVYGYTF. In nucleotide form, the sequence is TGTGCCAGCAGTGAACAACCGGGACAGGTCTATGGCTACACCTTC.